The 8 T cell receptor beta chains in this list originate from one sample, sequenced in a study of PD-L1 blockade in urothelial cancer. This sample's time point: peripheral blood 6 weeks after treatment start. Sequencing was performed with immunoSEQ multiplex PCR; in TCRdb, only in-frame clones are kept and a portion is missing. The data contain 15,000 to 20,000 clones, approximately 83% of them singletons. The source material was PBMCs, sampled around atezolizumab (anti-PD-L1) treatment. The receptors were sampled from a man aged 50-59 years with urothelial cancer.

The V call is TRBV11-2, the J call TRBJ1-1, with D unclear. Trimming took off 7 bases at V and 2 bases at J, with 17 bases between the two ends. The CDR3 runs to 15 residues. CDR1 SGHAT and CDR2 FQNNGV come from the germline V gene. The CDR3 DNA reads TGTGCCAGCACCACCGTCTGGGCAGCTAACACTGAAGCTTTCTTT. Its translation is CASTTVWAANTEAFF.

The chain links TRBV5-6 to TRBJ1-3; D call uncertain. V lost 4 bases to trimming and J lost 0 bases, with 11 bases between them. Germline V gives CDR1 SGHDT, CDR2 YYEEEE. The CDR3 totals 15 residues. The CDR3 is CASSHGTLSGNTIYF. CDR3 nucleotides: TGTGCCAGCAGCCACGGTACGCTCTCTGGAAACACCATATATTTT.

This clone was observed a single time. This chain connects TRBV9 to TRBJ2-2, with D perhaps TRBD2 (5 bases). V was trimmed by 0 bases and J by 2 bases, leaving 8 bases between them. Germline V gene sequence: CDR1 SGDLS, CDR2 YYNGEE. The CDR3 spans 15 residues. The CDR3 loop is CASSVGLANTGELFF. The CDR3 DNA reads TGTGCCAGCAGCGTAGGCCTAGCAAACACCGGGGAGCTGTTTTTT.

CDR3 in DNA: TGTGCCAGCAGCGTAGTGGGGACTATGAAATTAGGGAACACCGGGGAGCTGTTTTTT. It translates to CASSVVGTMKLGNTGELFF. The rearrangement links TRBV9 to TRBJ2-2; TRBD2 matches 7 bases. The CDR3 has 19 amino acids. The ends lost 0 bases at V and 1 base at J; junction bases unmatched: 12. The germline V gene has CDR1 SGDLS and CDR2 YYNGEE.

In nucleotides, the CDR3 is TGTGCCAGCAGCCAGGGAAGGGGTAACTATGGCTACACCTTC. It encodes CASSQGRGNYGYTF. The chain links TRBV5-6 to TRBJ1-2; perhaps TRBD1 as D (5 bases). CDR1 SGHDT and CDR2 YYEEEE come from the germline V gene. The V end was cut by 4 bases, the J end by 1 base, with 11 bases between. The CDR3 is 14 amino acids.

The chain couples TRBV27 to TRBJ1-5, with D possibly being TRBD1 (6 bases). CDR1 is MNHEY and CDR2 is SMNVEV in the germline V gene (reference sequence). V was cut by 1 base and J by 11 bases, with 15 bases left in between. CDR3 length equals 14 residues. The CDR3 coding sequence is TGTGCCAGCAGTTTATGGGGGCCGGGACCGGCCCAGCATTTT. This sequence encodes CASSLWGPGPAQHF.

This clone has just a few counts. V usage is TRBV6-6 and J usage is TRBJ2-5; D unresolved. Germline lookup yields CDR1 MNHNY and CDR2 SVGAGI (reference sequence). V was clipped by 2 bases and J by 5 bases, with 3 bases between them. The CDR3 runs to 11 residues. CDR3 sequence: CASSYPETQYF. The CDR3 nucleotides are TGTGCCAGCAGTTACCCGGAGACCCAGTACTTC.

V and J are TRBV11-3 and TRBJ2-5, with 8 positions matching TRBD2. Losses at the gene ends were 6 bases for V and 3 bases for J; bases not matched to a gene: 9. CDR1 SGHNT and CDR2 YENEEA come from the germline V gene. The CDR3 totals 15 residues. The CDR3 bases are TGTGCCAGCAGTCAGAGCGGGACTAGGGAAGAGACCCAGTACTTC. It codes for CASSQSGTREETQYF.